A single T cell receptor (beta chain) is shown here with its context. The same CDR3 also results from other DNA sequences found in this sample. The germline V gene has CDR1 PRHDT and CDR2 FYEKMQ (reference sequence). Trimming took 4 bases from V and 3 from J, leaving 13 bases between them. The CDR3 is made up of 15 amino acids. This specimen belongs to a study of blood T cell repertoires in COVID-19. Study overall: Acute and convalescent COVID-19 samples came from the United States, Italy and Spain.

Measured with immunoSEQ multiplex PCR; TCRdb has only the in-frame clones, and not every one. This sample has about 300,000 clones, with 85% to 90% found just once. Participants were aged about 18 to 90 years, lived in about two dozen US areas, and enrolled virtually. Two negative PCRs, clearance, or symptom resolution were required of recovered Cohort 3 donors. This receptor was taken from a woman younger than 35 who had recovered from COVID-19. Specimen: PBMCs or T cells enriched from blood (not recorded which). The V call is TRBV13, the J call TRBJ2-1; D possibly corresponds to TRBD2 (6 bases). The CDR3 DNA follows: TGTGCCAGCAGCTCCGGGACGGGGGTCTACAATGAGCAGTTCTTC. Protein sequence: CASSSGTGVYNEQFF.